These 22 T cell receptor beta chains were all obtained from the same sample, sequenced in a study of T cell repertoires in cytomegalovirus infection. Their target antigens are unknown. TCRdb ran MiXCR on the reads and lists one entry per CDR3 protein. The sample lists 700,000 to 850,000 distinct CDR3 sequences, 30% to 35% seen once, with 9.5% to 15% in the top ten. Specimen: cultured CD8+ T cells from PBMCs, collected from culture after CMV antigen stimulation. The origin of the receptors is a human donor in good health (CMV status not recorded). Some clones in this sample may be carry-over from other donors' samples.

In its sample, this clonotype was seen many times. The V and J genes are TRBV6-5 and TRBJ1-4, with 9 bases lining up with TRBD1. With 0 bases clipped from V and 8 bases from J, the junction kept 4 bases outside the gene matches. Looked up from germline, CDR1 is MNHEY and CDR2 is SVGAGI. The CDR3 spans 15 residues. As DNA, the CDR3 is TGTGCCAGCAGTTACTCGACAGGGGGTAGCGAAAAACTGTTTTTT. Amino acid sequence: CASSYSTGGSEKLFF.

In its sample, this clonotype was seen a few times. This rearrangement joins TRBV3-1 to TRBJ2-1; 9 bases match TRBD2. V lost 4 bases to trimming and J lost 4 bases; unmatched junction nucleotides: 8. This CDR3 has 16 amino acids. Germline loops: CDR1 LGHDT, CDR2 YNNKEL (reference sequence). CDR3 region: CASSPPGLATYNEQFF. In nucleotides, the CDR3 is TGTGCCAGCAGCCCTCCCGGACTAGCGACTTACAATGAGCAGTTCTTC.

The rearrangement joins TRBV15 to TRBJ1-1, with 7 bases that match TRBD1. The junction had 5 bases not matched to a gene; V was cut back by 4 bases and J by 6 bases. CDR1 and CDR2 (germline): LNHNV, YYDKDF (reference sequence). CDR3 length: 13 amino acids. CDR3 sequence reads: CATSTHRGAEAFF. In nucleotides, the CDR3 is TGTGCCACCAGCACCCACAGGGGAGCTGAAGCTTTCTTT.

This clonotype showed up many times. This rearrangement joins TRBV5-6 to TRBJ1-1; D is undetermined. The V and J ends lost 5 bases and 3 bases respectively, with 14 bases between them. In germline, CDR1 is SGHDT, CDR2 YYEEEE. This CDR3 is built from 14 residues. For the CDR3, the DNA is TGTGCCAGCAGACCCGTTGTCACAGACACTGAAGCTTTCTTT. As protein: CASRPVVTDTEAFF.

This clonotype has ten or more counts. V usage is TRBV7-6 and J usage is TRBJ2-1; D is tentatively TRBD1 or TRBD2 (5 bases each). CDR1 SGHVS and CDR2 FNYEAQ come from the germline V gene. V lost 6 bases and J lost 0, with 18 bases in between. The CDR3 totals 17 residues. In nucleotides, the CDR3 is TGTGCCAGCAGATCCGGGGACCGGGACGACTCCTACAATGAGCAGTTCTTC. It yields the protein CASRSGDRDDSYNEQFF.

On this clonotype: A read error may be the cause here, since a much bigger clone is one base away. The chain joins TRBV3-1 to TRBJ1-5; D not resolved. There are 19 residues in the CDR3. Germline CDR1 LGHDT, CDR2 YNNKEL (reference sequence). As DNA, the CDR3 is TGTGCCAACAGCCAAGGTAGCGGTTCGACATTTACTAGCAATCAGCCCCAGCATTTT. This gives the protein CANSQGSGSTFTSNQPQHF.

V and J are TRBV5-5 and TRBJ2-1, with 7 bases that match TRBD2. The V segment lost 0 bases and the J segment 6 bases; nucleotides outside the gene matches: 3. The CDR3 spans 14 residues. Germline CDR1 reads SGHKS; CDR2 reads YYEKEE (reference sequence). In DNA, the CDR3 is TGTGCCAGCAGCTTGGTGGCTAGCGGCAATGAGCAGTTCTTC. It codes for CASSLVASGNEQFF.

The V call is TRBV19, the J call TRBJ2-2; 7 bases map to TRBD1. This CDR3 comprises 14 residues. V lost 11 bases and J lost 5; bases outside the gene matches: 11. Per germline, CDR1 LNHDA and CDR2 SQIVND (reference sequence). The DNA of the CDR3 is TGTGCCTCAACGGTTATCAGGGGGACCGGGGAGCTGTTTTTT. This encodes CASTVIRGTGELFF. The variable domain in full, completed from reference TRBV19 and TRBJ2-2, reads DGGITQSPKYLFRKEGQNVTLSCEQNLNHDAMYWYRQDPGQGLRLIYYSQIVNDFQKGDIAEGYSVSREKKESFPLTVTSAQKNPTAFYLCASTVIRGTGELFFGEGSRLTVL.

This clonotype has only one observation. J is TRBJ1-5 and V is TRBV6-1; D is possibly TRBD1 (6 bases). This CDR3 region has 16 residues. Germline V gene sequence: CDR1 MNHNS, CDR2 SASEGT. Trimming pared 8 bases from V and 0 bases from J, leaving 17 bases between. The CDR3 bases are TGTGCCAGCCTGAGGGGGGGAGGGTATAGCAATCAGCCCCAGCATTTT. This codes for CASLRGGGYSNQPQHF.

V and J are TRBV20-1 and TRBJ2-5; tentative D call: TRBD1 (6 bases). The CDR3 runs to 13 residues. Germline V lookup: CDR1 DFQATT, CDR2 SNEGSKA (reference sequence). This chain's CDR3 is CNNRDTHRVTQYF. The CDR3 bases are TGCAACAACCGGGACACTCATCGTGTGACCCAGTACTTC.

This clonotype was observed a few times. The chain has TRBV11-2 and TRBJ2-1; D may be TRBD1 (6 bases). Germline V gene data show CDR1 as SGHAT and CDR2 as FQNNGV. V was shortened by 4 bases and J by 12 bases, with 10 bases between the two germline ends. There are 11 residues in the CDR3. The CDR3 DNA is TGTGCCAGCAGCTCAACCAGGGGGCAGTTCTTC. Residues: CASSSTRGQFF.

In the case of this clonotype: A read error may produce the germline difference seen at one junction end. The V gene is TRBV4-1, the J gene TRBJ1-5; D gene unclear. The length of the CDR3 is 14 residues. Germline CDR1 MGHRA, CDR2 YSYEKL. The chain's CDR3 is CASSQENSNQPQHF. In DNA form, the CDR3 reads TGCGCTAGCAGCCAAGAGAATAGCAATCAGCCCCAGCATTTT.

This chain links TRBV7-8 with TRBJ2-7, with a tentative D call TRBD2 (5 bases). V gave up 3 bases and J gave up 0 bases, with 6 bases separating them. The germline V gene encodes CDR1 SGHVS and CDR2 FQNEAQ. The CDR3 loop spans 13 amino acids. The CDR3 is CASSFGNSYEQYV. The CDR3 DNA reads as TGTGCCAGCAGCTTCGGGAACTCCTACGAGCAGTACGTC.

This chain uses TRBV10-2 with TRBJ2-1; 11 bases match TRBD2. This CDR3 is 14 amino acids long. Germline assignment: CDR1 WSHSY and CDR2 SAAADI. V shed 9 bases and J 2 bases; nucleotides not matched to a gene: 3. CDR3 sequence reads: CASSGGAAYNEQFF. The CDR3 DNA is TGCGCCAGTAGCGGGGGGGCCGCCTACAATGAGCAGTTCTTC.

This chain uses TRBV2 with TRBJ1-1; D is possibly TRBD1 (5 bases). The CDR3 covers 15 residues. The germline gives CDR1 SNHLY, CDR2 FYNNEI. V was trimmed by 4 bases and J by 12 bases, leaving 24 bases between them. The CDR3 sequence: CASSGSIRQTEIPFF. The CDR3 DNA follows: TGTGCCAGCAGTGGATCAATAAGACAGACGGAGATACCTTTCTTT.

The rearrangement uses TRBV29-1 and TRBJ2-1, with D perhaps matching TRBD1 or TRBD2 (6 bases each). The germline CDR1 and CDR2 sequences are SQVTM and ANQGSEA. Trimming took 4 bases from V and 2 from J, leaving 12 bases between them. The CDR3 totals 14 residues. The chain's CDR3 is CSVGAGGAYNEQFF. CDR3 bases: TGCAGCGTTGGGGCCGGGGGCGCCTACAATGAGCAGTTCTTC.

The chain uses TRBV4-1 and TRBJ2-3, with 9 nucleotides matching TRBD1. Per germline, CDR1 MGHRA and CDR2 YSYEKL. The J segment lost 8 bases and the V segment lost 3 bases, leaving 9 bases of the junction unmatched. The CDR3 runs 15 residues. The CDR3 DNA sequence: TGCGCCAGCAGCCAGTCCGGGACAGGGTCCTTTACGCAGTATTTT. This gives the protein CASSQSGTGSFTQYF.

The chain couples TRBV29-1 to TRBJ1-2, with TRBD1 as a possible D gene (6 bases). V dropped 3 bases and J dropped 2 bases, with 10 bases sitting between them. The CDR3 extends over 13 amino acids. The germline V gene has CDR1 SQVTM and CDR2 ANQGSEA. The CDR3 region has the DNA TGCAGCGTTGACCTCACAGGGAACTATGGCTACACCTTC. Protein: CSVDLTGNYGYTF.

The rearrangement joins TRBV6-6 to TRBJ1-2; perhaps TRBD1 as D (5 bases). The V end was cut by 0 bases, the J end by 2 bases, with 10 bases between. The CDR3 is 15 amino acids. Germline values: CDR1 MNHNY, CDR2 SVGAGI (reference sequence). For the CDR3, the DNA is TGTGCCAGCAGTTACTCTGTAGGGGAAAACTATGGCTACACCTTC. Translated: CASSYSVGENYGYTF.

A note on this clonotype: At one boundary the junction diverges from the germline segment, which might be a read error. This chain connects TRBV7-8 to TRBJ2-1, with 7 bases aligning to TRBD1. CDR1 is SGHVS and CDR2 is FQNEAQ in the germline V gene. This CDR3 comprises 15 residues. Here the CDR3 DNA reads TGTGCCGGCAGCTCGCCGGGACAGAGGTACAATGAGCAGTTCTTC. It codes for CAGSSPGQRYNEQFF.

This clonotype has only a few counts. V gene TRBV7-3 combines with J gene TRBJ1-1; D is undetermined. This CDR3 is built from 13 residues. V was pared by 6 bases and J by 2 bases, with 10 bases between. Germline CDR1 and CDR2: SGHTA and FQGTGA. This CDR3 reads CASSSYVNTEAFF. CDR3 nucleotides: TGTGCCAGCAGTTCTTACGTAAACACTGAAGCTTTCTTT. Looking up the rest from reference TRBV7-3 and TRBJ1-1 gives the full variable domain: GAGVSQTPSNKVTEKGKYVELRCDPISGHTALYWYRQSLGQGPEFLIYFQGTGAADDSGLPNDRFFAVRPEGSVSTLKIQRTERGDSAVYLCASSSYVNTEAFFGQGTRLTVV.

The rearrangement links TRBV2 to TRBJ2-3; no reliable D call. The V end was cut by 11 bases, the J end by 3 bases, with 12 bases between. This CDR3 spans 12 amino acids. Germline V gene data show CDR1 as SNHLY and CDR2 as FYNNEI. The CDR3 nucleotides are TGTGCCCGAACATCCCGGACAGATACGCAGTATTTT. Protein: CARTSRTDTQYF. Drawing the rest from reference TRBV2 and TRBJ2-3, the complete variable domain is EPEVTQTPSHQVTQMGQEVILRCVPISNHLYFYWYRQILGQKVEFLVSFYNNEISEKSEIFDDQFSVERPDGSNFTLKIRSTKLEDSAMYFCARTSRTDTQYFGPGTRLTVL.